The 26 T cell receptor beta chains presented below share a single source sample, sequenced in a study of HIV-infected patients and healthy controls. Via MiXCR, TCRdb re-called the 5' RACE reads, giving one row per CDR3 protein. The sample carries approximately 64,000 distinct CDR3 sequences, 19% recorded once. The sample was CD4+ T cells from blood. These receptors were collected from a human donor in good health.

The CDR3 reads CSARPDRGRDYGYTF. The CDR3, as DNA: TGCAGTGCTAGGCCTGACAGGGGGCGCGACTATGGCTACACCTTC. J is TRBJ1-2 and V is TRBV20-1, with 10 bases identical to TRBD1. CDR1 and CDR2 from the germline V gene are DFQATT and SNEGSKA (reference sequence). The CDR3 covers 15 residues. V trimming: 3 bases; J trimming: 3 bases; junction bases outside the gene matches: 7.

As for this clonotype: Just one base apart from a much larger clone, this may be a read error. V gene TRBV12-3 or TRBV12-4 combines with J gene TRBJ2-1; 9 bases fit TRBD2. The CDR3 is 14 residues long. The CDR3 sequence is CASRLAASCNEQFF. The CDR3 nucleotides read TGTGCCAGTAGACTAGCGGCTTCCTGCAATGAGCAGTTCTTC.

The chain uses TRBV3-1 and TRBJ2-2; D ambiguous. CDR1 and CDR2 from the germline V gene are LGHDT and YNNKEL (reference sequence). CDR3 size: 14 residues. V was cut by 2 bases and J by 0 bases, with 4 bases left in between. The DNA of the CDR3 is TGTGCCAGCAGCCAAACGTCGAACACCGGGGAGCTGTTTTTT. It yields the protein CASSQTSNTGELFF.

The sample holds a few counts of this clonotype. This chain uses TRBV7-9 with TRBJ2-5, with no clear D. V lost 1 base to trimming and J lost 10 bases, with 19 bases between them. The CDR3 is 15 residues long. Germline V gene sequence: CDR1 SEHNR, CDR2 FQNEAQ (reference sequence). The CDR3 here is CASSLGSLSGHLQYF. Written as DNA, the CDR3 is TGTGCCAGCAGCTTAGGATCTTTATCGGGCCACCTCCAGTACTTC.

There are many counts of this clonotype. The DNA for the CDR3 is TGTGCCAGCAGCAGAACAGGGATGAACACTGAAGCTTTCTTT. This sequence encodes CASSRTGMNTEAFF. The chain has TRBV7-9 and TRBJ1-1; D may be TRBD1 (6 bases). V gave up 5 bases and J gave up 0 bases, with 10 bases separating them. The germline V gene encodes CDR1 SEHNR and CDR2 FQNEAQ (reference sequence). CDR3 length equals 14 residues.

This clonotype was detected only a few times. The J gene is TRBJ2-2, the V gene TRBV20-1; perhaps TRBD2 as D (5 bases). Germline CDR1 DFQATT, CDR2 SNEGSKA (reference sequence). The CDR3 has 14 amino acids. V lost 3 bases and J lost 0, with 8 bases in between. For the CDR3, the DNA is TGCAGTGCTAGGGTGCGGGCGAACACCGGGGAGCTGTTTTTT. Amino acid sequence: CSARVRANTGELFF.

This clonotype was recorded many times. The V gene is TRBV7-3, the J gene TRBJ1-6; D is unresolved. Looked up from germline, CDR1 is SGHTA and CDR2 is FQGTGA. V dropped 5 bases and J dropped 5 bases, with 13 bases sitting between them. CDR3 length: 15 amino acids. The DNA of the CDR3 is TGTGCCAGCAGCCCCCGGGGATACGATAATTCACCCCTCCACTTT. Translating it yields CASSPRGYDNSPLHF.

The chain recombines TRBV5-4 with TRBJ1-1; no firm D call. The CDR3 loop spans 13 amino acids. The V gene's germline CDR1 is SGHNT and CDR2 YYREEE (reference sequence). V gave up 2 bases and J gave up 3 bases, with 8 bases separating them. CDR3 loop: CASSFDTHTEAFF. The CDR3, as DNA: TGTGCCAGCAGCTTTGACACTCACACTGAAGCTTTCTTT.

The rearrangement joins TRBV7-2 to TRBJ2-1, with D possibly being TRBD1 (5 bases). Trimming pared 5 bases from V and 9 bases from J, leaving 14 bases between. Looked up from germline, CDR1 is SGHTA and CDR2 is FQGNSA. The CDR3 covers 13 residues. The CDR3 DNA sequence: TGTGCCAGCAGCCCGACCAGGGTCCCTGAGCAGTTCTTC. It encodes CASSPTRVPEQFF. The whole variable domain, remainder taken from reference TRBV7-2 and TRBJ2-1, is GAGVSQSPSNKVTEKGKDVELRCDPISGHTALYWYRQSLGQGLEFLIYFQGNSAPDKSGLPSDRFSAERTGGSVSTLTIQRTQQEDSAVYLCASSPTRVPEQFFGPGTRLTVL.

This clonotype was counted only a few times. This chain connects TRBV2 to TRBJ2-1, with a tentative D call TRBD1 (6 bases). The CDR3 totals 14 residues. V dropped 7 bases and J dropped 0 bases, with 10 bases sitting between them. Germline V gene sequence: CDR1 SNHLY, CDR2 FYNNEI. The chain's CDR3 is CASKVDSSYNEQFF. DNA of the CDR3: TGTGCCAGCAAGGTGGACAGCTCCTACAATGAGCAGTTCTTC.

The chain couples TRBV29-1 to TRBJ1-2; TRBD1 matches 8 bases. CDR1 is SQVTM and CDR2 is ANQGSEA in the germline V gene. The trim removed 7 bases at V and 1 base at J, leaving 8 bases unmatched. This CDR3 is 14 amino acids long. In DNA, the CDR3 is TGCAGCGCGGGGGGACAGGAGATTAACTATGGCTACACCTTC. This sequence encodes CSAGGQEINYGYTF.

This clonotype was counted only a few times. This chain links TRBV29-1 with TRBJ2-7; 7 positions match TRBD1. Germline lookup yields CDR1 SQVTM and CDR2 ANQGSEA. This CDR3 is built from 15 residues. The trim removed 5 bases at V and 4 bases at J, leaving 14 bases unmatched. This chain's CDR3 is CSVSAYRDRRYEQYF. In DNA form, the CDR3 reads TGCAGCGTTAGTGCCTACCGGGACAGAAGGTACGAGCAGTACTTC.

The chain has TRBV29-1 and TRBJ2-3; 11 bases align to TRBD2. Per germline, CDR1 SQVTM and CDR2 ANQGSEA. V was pared by 7 bases and J by 3 bases, with 9 bases of the junction left unmatched. The CDR3 extends over 15 amino acids. In nucleotides, the CDR3 is TGCAGCGCCGAAGGGGCTAGCGGGAGGACAGATACGCAGTATTTT. Protein sequence: CSAEGASGRTDTQYF.

This chain links TRBV6-2 or TRBV6-3 with TRBJ1-5, with 10 bases that match TRBD1. From germline, CDR1 is MNHEY and CDR2 SVGEGT. V gave up 2 bases and J gave up 4 bases; unmatched junction bases: 8. This CDR3 comprises 17 residues. The chain's CDR3 is CASSYRQGAHPNQPQHF. The CDR3 DNA reads TGTGCCAGCAGTTACCGACAGGGGGCTCACCCAAATCAGCCCCAGCATTTT.

The V gene is TRBV7-9, the J gene TRBJ1-5; D unclear. This CDR3 is built from 14 residues. In germline, CDR1 is SEHNR, CDR2 FQNEAQ (reference sequence). The V end was cut by 4 bases, the J end by 6 bases, with 13 bases between. CDR3 in amino acids: CASSSSAAFQPQHF. The CDR3 DNA follows: TGTGCCAGCAGCTCAAGCGCGGCATTTCAGCCCCAGCATTTT. Looking up the rest from reference TRBV7-9 and TRBJ1-5 gives the full variable domain: DTGVSQNPRHKITKRGQNVTFRCDPISEHNRLYWYRQTLGQGPEFLTYFQNEAQLEKSRLLSDRFSAERPKGSFSTLEIQRTEQGDSAMYLCASSSSAAFQPQHFGDGTRLSIL.

V and J are TRBV7-8 and TRBJ1-2; 8 bases match TRBD1. V lost 5 bases to trimming and J lost 2 bases; unmatched junction nucleotides: 7. The V gene's germline CDR1 is SGHVS and CDR2 FQNEAQ. The CDR3 sequence is 15 residues long. DNA for the CDR3: TGTGCCAGCAGCAAAAACAGGGGGACCAACTATGGCTACACCTTC. It yields the protein CASSKNRGTNYGYTF.

The rearrangement joins TRBV19 to TRBJ2-5; tentatively, D is TRBD1 or TRBD2 (6 bases each). The CDR3 runs to 16 residues. CDR1 and CDR2 from the germline V gene are LNHDA and SQIVND (reference sequence). With 1 base removed from V and 4 bases from J, the gap between germline ends came to 16 bases. The CDR3 DNA reads TGTGCCAGTAGTATAGGTACGGGGGCAAGGATAGAGACCCAGTACTTC. This encodes CASSIGTGARIETQYF. The full variable domain, completed using reference TRBV19 and TRBJ2-5, is DGGITQSPKYLFRKEGQNVTLSCEQNLNHDAMYWYRQDPGQGLRLIYYSQIVNDFQKGDIAEGYSVSREKKESFPLTVTSAQKNPTAFYLCASSIGTGARIETQYFGPGTRLLVL.

This rearrangement joins TRBV2 to TRBJ1-4; D call uncertain. Germline loops: CDR1 SNHLY, CDR2 FYNNEI. Trimming cost V 3 bases and J 8 bases, with 4 bases left between them. CDR3 length: 11 residues. CDR3 sequence: CASSEEEKLFF. In DNA form, the CDR3 reads TGTGCCAGCAGTGAGGAGGAAAAACTGTTTTTT.

This clonotype was seen repeatedly, ten times or more. This chain uses TRBV15 with TRBJ1-2; D gene unclear. Trimming left V 1 base short and J 2 bases short, with 8 bases between. The length of the CDR3 is 14 residues. From germline, CDR1 is LNHNV and CDR2 YYDKDF (reference sequence). CDR3 sequence reads: CATSRVSGNYGYTF. The DNA of the CDR3 is TGTGCCACCAGCAGAGTATCGGGGAACTATGGCTACACCTTC.

This chain joins TRBV7-9 and TRBJ2-2, with D uncertain. V lost 5 bases to trimming and J lost 3 bases, with 10 bases between them. CDR1 is SEHNR and CDR2 is FQNEAQ in the germline V gene (reference sequence). CDR3 length equals 14 residues. This CDR3 is CASSLNPDTGELFF. The CDR3 bases are TGTGCCAGCAGCCTGAACCCGGACACCGGGGAGCTGTTTTTT. The entire variable domain, with the rest obtained from reference TRBV7-9 and TRBJ2-2, is as follows: DTGVSQNPRHKITKRGQNVTFRCDPISEHNRLYWYRQTLGQGPEFLTYFQNEAQLEKSRLLSDRFSAERPKGSFSTLEIQRTEQGDSAMYLCASSLNPDTGELFFGEGSRLTVL.

A few counts support this clonotype. The J gene is TRBJ1-1, the V gene TRBV5-6; D is ambiguous. Germline CDR1 reads SGHDT; CDR2 reads YYEEEE. The CDR3 is 12 residues long. With 2 bases removed from V and 0 bases from J, the gap between germline ends came to 2 bases. The CDR3 nucleotides read TGTGCCAGCAGCTTTCTGAACACTGAAGCTTTCTTT. This gives the protein CASSFLNTEAFF.

This clonotype was found a few times. The chain carries TRBV20-1 and TRBJ1-2; 10 bases align to TRBD1. V lost 5 bases, J lost 6 bases, and 9 bases stayed unmatched. Germline-derived CDR1 and CDR2 are DFQATT and SNEGSKA (reference sequence). The CDR3 contains 14 residues. Here the CDR3 reads CSARGGQGWNGYTF. The CDR3 DNA sequence: TGCAGTGCTCGAGGGGGACAGGGGTGGAATGGCTACACCTTC.

V gene TRBV20-1 combines with J gene TRBJ2-1; 11 bases are shared with TRBD2. V trimming: 6 bases; J trimming: 5 bases; junction bases outside the gene matches: 6. The CDR3 has 14 residues. Germline V gene lookup returns CDR1 DFQATT and CDR2 SNEGSKA (reference sequence). The chain's CDR3 is CSATSGSLNNEQFF. The CDR3 region has the DNA TGCAGTGCAACTAGCGGGAGCCTCAACAATGAGCAGTTCTTC.

The rearrangement joins TRBV20-1 to TRBJ1-3, with 10 bases matching TRBD1. The V and J ends lost 3 bases and 2 bases, in that order; junction bases with no gene match: 4. CDR3 length equals 15 residues. Germline V gives CDR1 DFQATT, CDR2 SNEGSKA (reference sequence). The CDR3 sequence is CSASGTGAPGNTIYF. Written as DNA, the CDR3 is TGCAGTGCTAGCGGGACAGGGGCCCCTGGAAACACCATATATTTT.

This clonotype was seen a handful of times. The V and J genes are TRBV20-1 and TRBJ2-1; 10 nucleotides match TRBD2. CDR1 and CDR2 (germline): DFQATT, SNEGSKA (reference sequence). Trimming at V came to 2 bases and at J to 7 bases, leaving 5 bases not matched to a gene. The CDR3 has 14 residues. CDR3 amino acids: CSARMASGRNEQFF. CDR3 in DNA: TGCAGTGCTAGAATGGCTAGCGGGAGAAATGAGCAGTTCTTC.

The V call is TRBV3-1, the J call TRBJ2-6; a weak D match, TRBD1 (6 bases). V was shortened by 5 bases and J by 0 bases, with 14 bases between the two germline ends. Per germline, CDR1 LGHDT and CDR2 YNNKEL (reference sequence). The CDR3 runs 17 residues. The CDR3 bases are TGTGCCAGCAGCTGGGACACAATAAGCTCTGGGGCCAACGTCCTGACTTTC. Protein sequence: CASSWDTISSGANVLTF.